Sequencing of this TCR beta chain was carried out in a study of chemoradiotherapy in HPV16-positive cancers. A word on this clone: Its matching antigen is unknown.

This CDR3 region has 12 residues. Germline V gives CDR1 SGHNT, CDR2 YYREEE (reference sequence). The V end was cut by 0 bases, the J end by 6 bases, with 4 bases between. Sequencing used immunoSEQ multiplex PCR; TCRdb keeps in-frame clones, though not all of them. The table lists 35,000 to 45,000 clones, under 80% of them singletons. General study results and limits: Functional assays defining HPV-specific T cells used only two HPV16-positive patients. HPV-responsive T-cell expansion during chemoradiotherapy was linked to improved recurrence-free survival in HPV16-positive patients.

This clonotype was sampled from a human donor with HPV-associated anogenital cancer. The sample here was blood, taken from a patient who underwent chemoradiotherapy. V is TRBV5-4 and J is TRBJ1-5, with no clear D. In DNA form, the CDR3 reads TGTGCCAGCAGCTTGGACGCTCAGCCCCAGCATTTT. Residues: CASSLDAQPQHF. Full variable domain (missing parts from reference TRBV5-4 and TRBJ1-5): ETGVTQSPTHLIKTRGQQVTLRCSSQSGHNTVSWYQQALGQGPQFIFQYYREEENGRGNFPPRFSGLQFPNYSSELNVNALELDDSALYLCASSLDAQPQHFGDGTRLSIL.